The sequence of this TCR beta chain was determined in a study of blood T cell repertoires in COVID-19. On the study more broadly: The analysed material was cDNA or gDNA that came from T cells, B-cell-depleted T cells, or PBMCs.

Authors' methods: Amplification from reference gene primers served as the basis for estimated nucleated cell counts. Assay: immunoSEQ multiplex PCR; the TCRdb copy retains only in-frame clones and omits some. That table gives V, J and clone size, and the DNA gave D and trimming. Of roughly 180,000 clones in the sample, approximately 85% were seen once. CDR1 and CDR2 from the germline V gene are KGHSH and LQKENI. The ends lost 3 bases at V and 0 bases at J; junction bases unmatched: 5. CDR3 size: 15 residues. The rearrangement uses TRBV18 and TRBJ2-7, with 7 bases matching TRBD1. Specimen: peripheral blood. This sequence originates from a middle-aged man who had recovered from COVID-19. The CDR3 DNA follows: TGTGCCAGCTCACCTGACAGGGTACGCTCCTACGAGCAGTACTTC. Amino acids: CASSPDRVRSYEQYF.